This record looks at one T cell receptor (beta chain) sequence and its context. Its antigen is as yet unknown. The data were obtained in a study of CD8 T cells in Susac syndrome. The study's findings and limits: When the CD4+ T cell repertoires of patients with Susac syndrome were examined, they did not show any clonal expansion.

With random hexamers, reverse transcription was performed on roughly 0.45 to 1 ug of RNA. TCRdb re-derived calls from the immunoSEQ multiplex PCR reads in MiXCR, one entry per CDR3 protein. The sample has under 200,000 distinct CDR3 sequences, approximately 94% seen once. CD8+ and CD4+ T cells circulating in blood were sequenced for TCR beta. The diagnostic criteria were recently defined, and patients with Susac syndrome met them for definite or probable disease. Trimming took 4 bases from V and 6 from J, leaving 17 bases between them. CDR3 length: 15 residues. CDR1 SNHLY and CDR2 FYNNEI come from the germline V gene.

This TCR was sampled from a human donor with Susac syndrome. Sequenced: CD4+ T cells from PBMCs. The chain carries TRBV2 and TRBJ2-3; D is uncertain. The CDR3 sequence: CASSALSLVGDTQYF. CDR3 DNA: TGTGCCAGCAGTGCGCTATCCCTCGTGGGCGATACGCAGTATTTT.